Only a few counts were recorded for the clone carrying this T cell receptor (beta chain). Its target is unknown. The same CDR3 arises from other DNA sequences in this sample as well. The sample is drawn from a study of CD8+ T cells in alopecia areata. Study-level points and caveats: Many expanded lesional clones remained in scalp and blood on tofacitinib.

The treatment was: oral pan-JAK inhibitor, 5-10 mg twice daily. The length of the CDR3 is 12 residues. V shed 5 bases, J shed 3 bases, and the junction held 2 bases outside the gene matches. Germline CDR1 is SGDLS and CDR2 is YYNGEE. cDNA prepared by RNA extraction and subsequent reverse transcription served as the template for sequencing. Clones were read by immunoSEQ multiplex PCR, and TCRdb kept only the in-frame ones, dropping some. The repertoire holds about 70,000 clones, 29% seen once, with under 15% in the top ten. The material was CD8+ T cells sorted from blood, obtained at week 4, from a patient treated with tofacitinib. This receptor was obtained from a human donor with alopecia areata. This chain joins TRBV9 and TRBJ2-7; 7 bases align to TRBD1. The CDR3 here is CASSGDSYEQYF. The DNA of the CDR3 is TGTGCCAGCAGTGGGGACAGCTACGAGCAGTACTTC.